Listed below are T cell receptor beta chains from one sample, sequenced in a study of radiotherapy plus CTLA-4 blockade in lung cancer. Sequencing used immunoSEQ multiplex PCR; TCRdb keeps in-frame clones, though not all of them. Of fewer than 100,000 clones listed, 80% to 85% are singletons. Material: peripheral blood, obtained from a patient treated with radiotherapy plus ipilimumab. The origin of the receptors is a human donor with non-small cell lung cancer who had stable disease on radiotherapy plus ipilimumab. CDR3s include the opening cysteine and the closing phenylalanine or tryptophan. The order of the fields is J gene, V gene, clone size, D gene, CDR3 DNA, CDR3 protein. A D gene is named only where the DNA matches it firmly. Not all rows give a size; the values are once, few, many and, for expanded clones, a class.

TRBJ2-7 | TRBV2 | NA | NA | TGTGCCAGCCGTCAACGGGTGAGCTCCTACGAGCAGTACTTC | CASRQRVSSYEQYF
TRBJ2-7 | TRBV7-2 | NA | TRBD2 | TGTGCCAGCAGCTCTATGACTAGCGGGAGGGTTTTTTTTCACTACGAGCAGTACTTC | CASSSMTSGRVFFHYEQYF
TRBJ2-2 | TRBV9 | NA | NA | TGTGCCAGCAGCCTCCGGGACTGGGGCACCGGGGAGCTGTTTTTT | CASSLRDWGTGELFF
TRBJ2-2 | TRBV29-1 | NA | NA | TGCAGCGTTGGAACGGGGACCGGGGAGCTGTTTTTT | CSVGTGTGELFF
TRBJ2-7 | TRBV18 | NA | TRBD2 | TGTGCCAGCTCACCACCGACTAGCCCCTACGAGCAGTACTTC | CASSPPTSPYEQYF
TRBJ1-2 | TRBV27 | NA | NA | TGTGCCAGCAGTTCCTACCAGAACTATGGCTACACCTTC | CASSSYQNYGYTF
TRBJ2-2 | TRBV6-4 | few | NA | TGTGCCAGCAGTCCAAGTTCGGGGGCCACCGGGGAGCTGTTTTTT | CASSPSSGATGELFF
TRBJ2-7 | TRBV29-1 | NA | TRBD1 | TGCAGCGGCCGGACAGGGAGGTATGGTGAGGGCCACGAGCAGTACTTC | CSGRTGRYGEGHEQYF
TRBJ1-5 | TRBV10-2 | once | NA | TGCGCCACCCGGGACAAGAGCAATCAGCCCCAGCATTTT | CATRDKSNQPQHF
TRBJ2-7 | TRBV5-1 | NA | NA | TGCGCCAGCAGCCCAGGAGATCGCTACGAGCAGTACTTC | CASSPGDRYEQYF
TRBJ1-5 | TRBV15 | NA | TRBD1 | TGTGCCACCAGCACAGGGGGTAGCAATCAGCCCCAGCATTTT | CATSTGGSNQPQHF
TRBJ2-6 | TRBV7-8 | NA | NA | TGTGCCAGCAGCTTAGTTGGTAGCTCTGGGGCCAACGTCCTGACTTTC | CASSLVGSSGANVLTF
TRBJ1-1 | TRBV6-1 | NA | NA | TGTGCCAGCAGTGTTCGTGCGAACACTGAAGCTTTCTTT | CASSVRANTEAFF
TRBJ1-2 | TRBV5-1 | NA | NA | TGCGCCAGCAGCCCCGGTGGCAGGGCTATAGCCTACACCTTC | CASSPGGRAIAYTF
TRBJ1-1 | TRBV11-2 | NA | NA | TGTGCCAGCAGCTTAGGAACCGGTTTTGAAGCTTTCTTT | CASSLGTGFEAFF
TRBJ2-5 | TRBV5-4 | NA | NA | TGTGCCAGCAGCTTGTCTAAAGACCCGACCCAGTACTTC | CASSLSKDPTQYF
TRBJ2-5 | TRBV4-1 | NA | NA | TGCGCCAGCAGCCAAGAACCAGCTAGAGAGACCCAGTACTTC | CASSQEPARETQYF
TRBJ2-3 | TRBV29-1 | NA | TRBD2 | TGCAGCGTTGAAGATCAAAAAGTCGCTAGCGGTAGAGCTAGCACGCAGTATTTT | CSVEDQKVASGRASTQYF
TRBJ1-6 | TRBV28 | medium-sized | NA | TGTGCCAGCAGTCCTTCCAGGGTTAGCTCCTATAATTCACCCCTCCACTTT | CASSPSRVSSYNSPLHF
TRBJ1-5 | TRBV25-1 | NA | TRBD1 | TGTGCCAGCAGTGAAGGACAGGGAATGCGGACCCAGCATTTT | CASSEGQGMRTQHF
TRBJ1-1 | TRBV11-3 | NA | NA | TGTGCCAGCAGCTTGACTAGGAACACTGAAGCTTTCTTT | CASSLTRNTEAFF
TRBJ2-2 | TRBV6-4 | NA | NA | TGTGCCAGCAGTGACAATTGGGAAACCGGGGGGGAGCTGTTTTTT | CASSDNWETGGELFF
TRBJ2-5 | TRBV27 | NA | TRBD1 | TGTGCCAGCAGGCCGACAGGGTATTCCCAAGAGACCCAGTACTTC | CASRPTGYSQETQYF
TRBJ1-5 | TRBV2 | NA | NA | TGTGCCAGCAGCGACGCCAAGATCACAGGGAAACGGTTAAATCAGCCCCAGCATTTT | CASSDAKITGKRLNQPQHF
TRBJ2-7 | TRBV5-1 | once | TRBD1 | TGCGCCAGCAGCCCCGGGACAGGGGACTCCTACGAGCAGTACTTC | CASSPGTGDSYEQYF
TRBJ2-7 | TRBV28 | NA | NA | TGTGCCAGCAGTTTGGGTACCGAGCAGTACTTC | CASSLGTEQYF
TRBJ1-1 | TRBV7-3 | NA | NA | TGTGCCAGCAGCCAGAGTGAGAACACTGAAGCTTTCTTT | CASSQSENTEAFF
TRBJ2-7 | TRBV6-6 | NA | TRBD1 | TGTGCCAGCAGTTCTTACAGGGGTTCGGGCTACGAGCAGTACTTC | CASSSYRGSGYEQYF
TRBJ1-4 | TRBV4-1 | few | NA | TGCGCCAGCAGTCCGATGGGACGGCTAGCAACTAATGAAAAACTGTTTTTT | CASSPMGRLATNEKLFF
TRBJ1-4 | TRBV28 | NA | NA | TGTGCCAGCCTTACCTCACATAATGAAAAACTGTTTTTT | CASLTSHNEKLFF
TRBJ2-5 | TRBV28 | few | NA | TGTGCCAGCAGGCCAGGGTGGGGACGACAAGAGACCCAGTACTTC | CASRPGWGRQETQYF
TRBJ2-5 | TRBV7-2 | NA | NA | TGTGCCAGCAGCTTAGGCGGGCGGGAGACCCAGTACTTC | CASSLGGRETQYF
TRBJ1-3 | TRBV7-3 | NA | NA | TGTGCCAGCAGCTTATACGATAGCTCTGGAAACACCATATATTTT | CASSLYDSSGNTIYF
TRBJ2-2 | TRBV6-1 | NA | NA | TGTGCCAGCAGTGAGAACAGGGTAGCCGGGGAGCTGTTTTTT | CASSENRVAGELFF
TRBJ2-1 | TRBV5-4 | NA | NA | TGTGCCAGCAGCATTGGGGGGACCCGCGGTTACAATGAGCAGTTCTTC | CASSIGGTRGYNEQFF
TRBJ2-3 | TRBV5-1 | NA | NA | TGCGCCAGCAGCTTGGCTGGGGGCGGATTTTACACAGATACGCAGTATTTT | CASSLAGGGFYTDTQYF
TRBJ2-7 | TRBV10-3 | NA | NA | TGTGCCATCAGTGATCGCAGGGGAGTCTCCTACGAGCAGTACTTC | CAISDRRGVSYEQYF
TRBJ2-3 | TRBV5-1 | NA | NA | TGCGCCAGCGGCCAGAGCGCCGCGGGAGATACGCAGTATTTT | CASGQSAAGDTQYF
TRBJ2-1 | TRBV7-8 | few | TRBD2 | TGTGCCAGCAGCTCTCGTATCATTACTAGCGGGTGGCCCCGGGAGCAGTTCTTC | CASSSRIITSGWPREQFF
TRBJ1-5 | TRBV30 | NA | NA | TGTGCCTGGGCCCCAGGGGCGAGGCAGCCCCAGCATTTT | CAWAPGARQPQHF
TRBJ2-1 | TRBV9 | NA | TRBD2 | TGTGCCAGCAGCGAAGGTGTTAGCGGGAGGGATGAGCAGTTCTTC | CASSEGVSGRDEQFF
TRBJ1-6 | TRBV5-5 | NA | NA | TGTGCCAGCAGCCTACGGCACGAGAATTCACCCCTCCACTTT | CASSLRHENSPLHF
TRBJ1-4 | TRBV19 | NA | NA | TGTGCCAGTAGTATAGATCGGTCGAAAACAACTAATGAAAAACTGTTTTTT | CASSIDRSKTTNEKLFF
TRBJ2-1 | TRBV28 | NA | TRBD2 | TGTGCCAGCACCTTGGGGGGTAGCGGGGATGAGCAGTTCTTC | CASTLGGSGDEQFF
TRBJ1-6 | TRBV14 | NA | NA | TGTGCCAGCAGCACCAGGAGCTCCTATAATTCACCCCTCCACTTT | CASSTRSSYNSPLHF
TRBJ2-2 | TRBV6-1 | NA | TRBD2 | TGTGCCAGCAGTGAAGCGCTTGCTAGCGGGAGGAGAGGCACCGGGGAGCTGTTTTTT | CASSEALASGRRGTGELFF
TRBJ1-1 | TRBV5-1 | NA | NA | TGCGCCAGCAGCTTGGGGACGGCGAACACTGAAGCTTTCTTT | CASSLGTANTEAFF
TRBJ1-2 | TRBV5-1 | NA | NA | TGCGCCAGCAGCGCTTATGGCTTGGGCTATGGCTACACCTTC | CASSAYGLGYGYTF
TRBJ1-2 | TRBV20-1 | NA | NA | TGCAGTGCTAGAGCTAACTATGGCTACACCTTC | CSARANYGYTF
TRBJ2-3 | TRBV21-1 | NA | NA | TGTGCCAGCAGCAAAGCGCATATGTGCACAGATACGCAGTATTTT | CASSKAHMCTDTQYF
TRBJ2-1 | TRBV5-8 | NA | NA | TGTGCCAGCAGCTTGGAGGGCGGAAGCTCCTACAATGAGCAGTTCTTC | CASSLEGGSSYNEQFF
TRBJ2-5 | TRBV5-1 | NA | TRBD2 | TGCGCCAGCAGGCTAGCGGGAGAGGACCAGTACTTC | CASRLAGEDQYF
TRBJ2-1 | TRBV9 | NA | TRBD2 | TGTGCCAGCAGCGCCCCCAGCGGGAGGGCCCCTAATGAGCAGTTCTTC | CASSAPSGRAPNEQFF
TRBJ2-3 | TRBV10-1 | NA | TRBD2 | TGCGCCAGCAGTGAGTCGACTCGCGGGAGGGGGCTAGATACGCAGTATTTT | CASSESTRGRGLDTQYF